This is a list of T cell receptor beta chains from one sample in a study of response to subunit inactivated influenza vaccine. TCRdb re-derived calls from the RT-PCR reads in MiXCR, one entry per CDR3 protein. The sample carries over 750,000 distinct CDR3 sequences, less than 25% recorded once. Sequenced material: PBMCs from blood, taken 4 to 6 days after vaccination. The source of these receptors is a man aged 50 to 59 who received an inactivated influenza vaccine. CDR3s include the opening cysteine and the closing phenylalanine or tryptophan. The D gene is left open where the match is weak. A clone size is listed for some rows: how often the clone was seen (once, few, many), or a class if it is expanded.

NA	NA	TRBV7-9	TRBJ1-6	TGTGCCAGCAGCACCGGGACTGAGAGTTCACCCCTCCACTTT	CASSTGTESSPLHF
NA	NA	TRBV6-2/TRBV6-3	TRBJ2-3	TGTGCCAGCAGTAAACCGGACTATAGCACAGATACGCAGTATTTT	CASSKPDYSTDTQYF
NA	TRBD1	TRBV9	TRBJ1-2	TGTGCCAGCAGCGTAGATGGCAGGGGGGCCTATGGCTACACCTTC	CASSVDGRGAYGYTF
few	NA	TRBV2	TRBJ2-1	TGTGCCAGCAGTCGGGACTTTTACAATGAGCAGTTCTTC	CASSRDFYNEQFF
once	TRBD2	TRBV4-2	TRBJ2-1	TGTGCCAGCAGCCAAGAAATGGGGGGAGGGCAGGAGCAGTTCTTC	CASSQEMGGGQEQFF
NA	TRBD1	TRBV27	TRBJ1-1	TGTGCCAGCAGTCCGCTGGGACAGGGTCCCACTGAAGCTTTCTTT	CASSPLGQGPTEAFF
many	TRBD2	TRBV4-2	TRBJ2-3	TGTGCCAGCAGCCAAGAACTAGCGGGGTTTTATACGCAGTATTTT	CASSQELAGFYTQYF
NA	TRBD1	TRBV7-2	TRBJ2-7	TGTGCCAGCAGACCCGGGACAGGGGGTTACGAGCAGTACTTC	CASRPGTGGYEQYF
few	TRBD1	TRBV6-2/TRBV6-3	TRBJ2-1	TGTGCCAGCAGTTCCCCAAGGGACAGGGGGCACGGAGAGCAGTTCTTC	CASSSPRDRGHGEQFF
NA	TRBD2	TRBV4-3	TRBJ2-7	TGCGCCAGCAGCCTGTACAGGCGGGAGGGCCGTAGCGAGCAGTACTTC	CASSLYRREGRSEQYF
few	NA	TRBV20-1	TRBJ2-4	TGCAGTGCTAGAGGCGGCCGGGGGCCAAACATTCAGTACTTC	CSARGGRGPNIQYF
NA	NA	TRBV7-8	TRBJ2-3	TGTGCCAGCAGCTCCCGCTTGATAGATCCAGATACGCAGTATTTT	CASSSRLIDPDTQYF
few	NA	TRBV28	TRBJ2-7	TGTGCCAGCAGTTTTGGCGGCAGAAACACCTACGAGCAGTACTTC	CASSFGGRNTYEQYF
NA	NA	TRBV29-1	TRBJ1-2	TGCAGCGTTGGCAGGGGAAGGGCTTCAGCTAACTATGGCTACACCTTC	CSVGRGRASANYGYTF
few	NA	TRBV29-1	TRBJ2-1	TGCAGCGTTGTTCGGGACCGGGGGCCCTTCGTAAGCTTC	CSVVRDRGPFVSF
NA	TRBD2	TRBV7-9	TRBJ2-7	TGTGCCAGCAGCAGAAAGGGACTAGCGGGCGGATACTACGAGCAGTACTTC	CASSRKGLAGGYYEQYF
NA	TRBD1	TRBV30	TRBJ2-1	TGTGCCTGGATCCACCTAGGACAGGGAGATCGCAATGAGCAGTTCTTC	CAWIHLGQGDRNEQFF
few	NA	TRBV30	TRBJ2-7	TGTGCCTGGGGGGGGACATTATCCCCCGGAGACTACGAGCAGTACTTC	CAWGGTLSPGDYEQYF
many	NA	TRBV29-1	TRBJ2-1	TGCAGCGTTTGGTGGAGGGGACAGAGCAAGGGTGAGCAGTTCTTC	CSVWWRGQSKGEQFF
NA	TRBD1	TRBV6-2/TRBV6-3	TRBJ1-2	TGTGCCAGCAGCACCCCAGGGGGTAGTTCTGGCTACACCTTC	CASSTPGGSSGYTF
NA	TRBD1	TRBV7-2	TRBJ2-7	TGTGCCAGCAGCTTTACAGGGGTAAACGAGCAGTACTTC	CASSFTGVNEQYF
NA	NA	TRBV6-1	TRBJ1-1	TGTGCCAGCAGTGAAGAGGAGGGCGCAGGCACTGAAGCTTTCTTT	CASSEEEGAGTEAFF
few	TRBD1	TRBV19	TRBJ2-5	TGTGCCAGTAGTTCGGGGGGACAGGGGGAAGAGACCCAGTACTTC	CASSSGGQGEETQYF
many	TRBD2	TRBV5-1	TRBJ2-1	TGCGCCAGCAGTACTAGCGGGAGGAACAATGAGCAGTTCTTC	CASSTSGRNNEQFF
NA	TRBD1	TRBV10-3	TRBJ1-4	TGTGCCATCAGGGATGGACAGGGAAAAACTAATGAAAAACTGTTTTTT	CAIRDGQGKTNEKLFF
NA	NA	TRBV20-1	TRBJ1-4	TGCAGTGCTAGAGATACTCGGAGGGTTGAAAAACTGTTTTTT	CSARDTRRVEKLFF
NA	TRBD1	TRBV4-2	TRBJ2-1	TGTGCCAGCAGCCGCGACAGGGGATCGATAAATGAGCAGTTCTTC	CASSRDRGSINEQFF
NA	NA	TRBV19	TRBJ2-1	TGTGCCAGTAGTATGAGTCGGTACAATGAGCAGTTCTTC	CASSMSRYNEQFF
many	TRBD1	TRBV15	TRBJ2-7	TGTGCCACCAGCAAAAGAACACAGGGGGCCTCGTACGAGCAGTACTTC	CATSKRTQGASYEQYF
NA	TRBD2	TRBV20-1	TRBJ2-7	TGCAGTGGCCAAGCTCCCTGCCCGACTAGCGGGGGTTCCTACGAGCAGTACTTC	CSGQAPCPTSGGSYEQYF
many	TRBD1	TRBV20-1	TRBJ2-7	TGCAGTGCTAGCAGACAGGGGTCCTACGAGCAGTACTTC	CSASRQGSYEQYF
NA	NA	TRBV5-1	TRBJ2-7	TGCGCCAGCAGCTTGACCAGTCCCTACGAGCAGTACTTC	CASSLTSPYEQYF
NA	TRBD2	TRBV6-1	TRBJ2-3	TGTGCCAGCAGTGCTGCACTAGCGGGGGGCTCGGATACGCAGTATTTT	CASSAALAGGSDTQYF
many	NA	TRBV7-9	TRBJ2-1	TGTGCCAGCACCCTTAGTTCTAGCGACAATGAGCAGTTCTTC	CASTLSSSDNEQFF
few	NA	TRBV13	TRBJ2-3	TGTGCCAGCAGCTTTTCTCCCGGGACAACCACAGATACGCAGTATTTT	CASSFSPGTTTDTQYF
few	NA	TRBV7-2	TRBJ1-1	TGTGCCAGCAGCTTTTTACAGATGAACACTGAAGCTTTCTTT	CASSFLQMNTEAFF
NA	NA	TRBV29-1	TRBJ2-2	TGCAGCGTTGGCCCGGGACTGGGGGAGCTGTTTTTT	CSVGPGLGELFF
few	NA	TRBV5-6	TRBJ2-7	TGTGCCAGCAGCGGTGGGCCGGGACTCCATTCAGGCTACGAGCAGTACTTC	CASSGGPGLHSGYEQYF
NA	NA	TRBV6-1	TRBJ1-2	TGTGCCAGCAGTGAAAACGGGGTCTGGGACTATGGCTACACCTTC	CASSENGVWDYGYTF
NA	NA	TRBV28	TRBJ2-5	TGTGCCAGCAGTTTCTCTATAGGAGGAGAGACCCAGTACTTC	CASSFSIGGETQYF
many	NA	TRBV29-1	TRBJ2-7	TGCAGCGTTGGGGCCAGGGTGGGCGAGCAGTACTTC	CSVGARVGEQYF
NA	NA	TRBV7-2	TRBJ1-2	TGTGCCAGCAGCTTAGCGCGTGTGACAGGCTATGGCTACACCTTC	CASSLARVTGYGYTF
few	TRBD1	TRBV9	TRBJ2-2	TGTGCCAGCAGCGGATCATTTACCGGGACAGGGGTTACCGGGGAGCTGTTTTTT	CASSGSFTGTGVTGELFF
few	NA	TRBV9	TRBJ2-5	TGTGCCAGCAGCGTAGGGGCGGGAGAGACCCAGTACTTC	CASSVGAGETQYF
few	TRBD1	TRBV9	TRBJ2-3	TGTGCCAGCAGCATGGGGAACAGGGGGTCCCCAGATACGCAGTATTTT	CASSMGNRGSPDTQYF
NA	TRBD2	TRBV7-9	TRBJ2-3	TGTGCCAGCAGCTTGTGGAGCGGGAGTAGCACAGATACGCAGTATTTT	CASSLWSGSSTDTQYF
NA	TRBD1	TRBV7-3	TRBJ2-2	TGTGCCAGCAGCTCTCTCCCGACAGGGGGCCGTTTGAGGACCGGGGAGCTGTTTTTT	CASSSLPTGGRLRTGELFF
few	NA	TRBV7-2	TRBJ2-5	TGTGCCAGCAGCTTGGATTCCCAGACCCAGTACTTC	CASSLDSQTQYF
NA	NA	TRBV6-6	TRBJ1-1	TGTGCCAGCAGTCAACCCATGGGGACTGAAGCTTTCTTT	CASSQPMGTEAFF
few	NA	TRBV12-3/TRBV12-4	TRBJ2-1	TGTGCCAGCAGCGACCACCCCGGGAATGAGCAGTTCTTC	CASSDHPGNEQFF
NA	NA	TRBV7-2	TRBJ2-4	TGTGCCAGCAGCTTAGCGACCCTAGGGAACATTCAGTACTTC	CASSLATLGNIQYF
NA	TRBD2	TRBV3-1	TRBJ2-1	TGTGCCAGCAGCCAAGGGGTGCCGGGGGGGCTCGACAATGAGCAGTTCTTC	CASSQGVPGGLDNEQFF
few	NA	TRBV29-1	TRBJ1-1	TGCAGCGTGACCGCAGGGTTCACTGAAGCTTTCTTT	CSVTAGFTEAFF
NA	NA	TRBV20-1	TRBJ2-5	TGCAGTGCTCCACGGGACTGGGAAGAGACCCAGTACTTC	CSAPRDWEETQYF
NA	NA	TRBV10-3	TRBJ1-5	TGTGCCATCAGTGAGTCGAGGGGTGAACAGCCCCAGCATTTT	CAISESRGEQPQHF